This T cell receptor beta chain stems from a study of T cell responses to AZD1222 COVID-19 vaccine. Study-level results: Spike-specific TCR breadth and depth grew following two AZD1222 doses. Baseline antibody screening turned up just a handful of seropositive AZD1222 recipients. Reportedly, nearly half the spike-specific TCRs target unmutated variant regions.

With regard to this clone: The target antigen is unknown.

The V segment lost 5 bases and the J segment 2 bases; nucleotides outside the gene matches: 10. The germline CDR1 and CDR2 sequences are MNHEY and SVGEGT. The CDR3 runs to 16 residues. Both about-4-week and about-12-week second-dose recipients were combined. The assay was immunoSEQ multiplex PCR, and TCRdb's table has in-frame clones only and misses some. In the table there are 110,000 or so clones, about 89% of which are singletons. The sequencing used peripheral blood, collected 28 days after the second AZD1222 dose. This chain joins TRBV6-2 or TRBV6-3 and TRBJ1-2, with TRBD1 matching 8 bases. The receptor was derived from an adult who received the AZD1222 COVID-19 vaccine. CDR3 protein: CASSAVDRARNYGYTF. The CDR3 DNA is TGTGCCAGCAGTGCAGTGGACAGGGCACGAAACTATGGCTACACCTTC.